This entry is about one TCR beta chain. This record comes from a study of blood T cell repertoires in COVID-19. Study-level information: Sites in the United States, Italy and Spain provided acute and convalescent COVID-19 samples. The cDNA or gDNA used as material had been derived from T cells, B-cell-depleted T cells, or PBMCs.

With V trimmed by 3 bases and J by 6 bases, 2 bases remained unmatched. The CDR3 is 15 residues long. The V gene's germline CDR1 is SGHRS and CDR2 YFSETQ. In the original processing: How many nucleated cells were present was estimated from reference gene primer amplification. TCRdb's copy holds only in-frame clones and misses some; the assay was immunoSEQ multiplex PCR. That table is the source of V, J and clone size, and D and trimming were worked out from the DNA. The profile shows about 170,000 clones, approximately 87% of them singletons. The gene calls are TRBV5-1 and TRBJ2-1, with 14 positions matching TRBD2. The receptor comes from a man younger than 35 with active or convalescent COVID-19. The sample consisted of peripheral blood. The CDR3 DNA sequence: TGCGCCAGCAGCTCCGGGACTAGCGGGAGCAATGAGCAGTTCTTC. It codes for CASSSGTSGSNEQFF.